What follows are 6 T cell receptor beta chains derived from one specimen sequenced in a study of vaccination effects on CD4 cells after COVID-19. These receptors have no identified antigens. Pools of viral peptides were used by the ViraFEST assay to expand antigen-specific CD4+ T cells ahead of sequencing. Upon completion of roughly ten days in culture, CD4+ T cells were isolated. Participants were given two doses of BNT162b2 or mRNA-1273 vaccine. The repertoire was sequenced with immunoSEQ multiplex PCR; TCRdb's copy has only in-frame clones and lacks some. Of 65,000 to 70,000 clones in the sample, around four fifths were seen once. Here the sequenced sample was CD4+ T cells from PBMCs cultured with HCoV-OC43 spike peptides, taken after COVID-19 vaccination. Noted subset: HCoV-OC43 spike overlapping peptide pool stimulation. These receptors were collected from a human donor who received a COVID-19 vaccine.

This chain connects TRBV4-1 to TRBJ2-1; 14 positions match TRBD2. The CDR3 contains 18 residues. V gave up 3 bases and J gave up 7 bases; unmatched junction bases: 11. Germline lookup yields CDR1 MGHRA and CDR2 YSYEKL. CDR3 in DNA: TGCGCCAGCAGCCAGTGGACCCGCGGGACTAGCGGGGGAAATGAGCAGTTCTTC. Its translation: CASSQWTRGTSGGNEQFF.

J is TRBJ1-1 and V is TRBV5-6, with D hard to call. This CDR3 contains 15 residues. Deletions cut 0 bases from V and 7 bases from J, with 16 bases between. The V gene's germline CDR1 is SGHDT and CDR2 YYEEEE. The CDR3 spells CASSLAGEGRREAFF. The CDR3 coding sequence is TGTGCCAGCAGCTTGGCCGGGGAAGGTCGCCGTGAAGCTTTCTTT.

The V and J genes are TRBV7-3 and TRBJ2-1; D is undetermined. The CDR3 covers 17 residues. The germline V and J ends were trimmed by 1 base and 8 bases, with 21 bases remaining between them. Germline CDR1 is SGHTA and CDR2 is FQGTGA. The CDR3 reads CASSLKVGPPFVDEQFF. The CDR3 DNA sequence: TGTGCCAGCAGCTTAAAAGTCGGGCCCCCATTCGTAGATGAGCAGTTCTTC.

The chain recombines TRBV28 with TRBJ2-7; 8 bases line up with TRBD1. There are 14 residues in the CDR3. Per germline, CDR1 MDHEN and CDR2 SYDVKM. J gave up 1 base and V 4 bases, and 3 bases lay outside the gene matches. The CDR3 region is CASSSGGRSYEQYV. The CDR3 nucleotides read TGTGCCAGCAGTTCAGGGGGCCGGTCCTACGAGCAGTACGTC.

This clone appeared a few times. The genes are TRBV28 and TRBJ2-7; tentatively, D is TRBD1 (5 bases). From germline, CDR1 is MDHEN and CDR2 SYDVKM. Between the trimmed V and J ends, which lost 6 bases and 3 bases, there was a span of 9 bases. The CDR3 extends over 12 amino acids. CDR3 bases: TGTGCCAGCAGCACGACAGACTACGAGCAGTACGTC. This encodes CASSTTDYEQYV.

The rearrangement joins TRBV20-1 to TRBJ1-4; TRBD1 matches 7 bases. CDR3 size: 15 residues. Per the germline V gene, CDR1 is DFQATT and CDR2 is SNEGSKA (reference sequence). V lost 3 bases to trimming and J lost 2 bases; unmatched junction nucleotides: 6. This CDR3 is CSASGGGATNEKLFF. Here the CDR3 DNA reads TGCAGTGCTAGTGGAGGGGGCGCGACTAATGAAAAACTGTTTTTT.